What follows describes a single T cell receptor (beta chain). Its target is not known. The source of the sample is a study of cytomegalovirus exposure and HLA in healthy donors. Study-wide results and caveats: The majority of TCR sequences were rare, yet some public TCRs appeared in many donors. Presence/absence results assume similar sequencing depth per donor, which may not hold.

PCR involved 60 Vbeta and 13 Jbeta primers. Original handling: Roughly 11 million shared chains were among the about 80 million unique TCR beta chains that a later analysis counted. TCRdb keeps only in-frame clones here, not all; method: immunoSEQ multiplex PCR. That table is the source of V, J and clone size, and D and trimming were worked out from the DNA. The sample holds around 150,000 clones, nearly 80% seen once. This receptor was taken from a man in his thirties or forties in good health and CMV-seronegative. Input material: PBMCs.

CDR3 sequence: CASSSSTGFYGYTF. For the CDR3, the DNA is TGTGCCAGCAGTTCCTCTACAGGGTTCTATGGCTACACCTTC. The rearrangement links TRBV28 to TRBJ1-2; possible D gene TRBD1, 6 bases. Germline V gives CDR1 MDHEN, CDR2 SYDVKM. V was cut by 4 bases and J by 4 bases, with 13 bases left in between. This CDR3 contains 14 residues.